These 10 T cell receptor beta chains came from one sample sequenced in a study of T cells in localized non-small cell lung cancer. This table comes from immunoSEQ multiplex PCR, and its TCRdb copy is limited to in-frame clones, with some not included. There are some 25,000 clones in the sample; approximately 88% occur only once, and 9.4% lies in the top ten. The sequenced sample was peripheral blood mononuclear cells, obtained before any cancer treatment. All receptors come from a woman aged 40 to 75 with stage III lung adenocarcinoma.

The chain joins TRBV6-6 to TRBJ1-5; TRBD1 agrees at 8 bases. This CDR3 region has 13 residues. Germline assignment: CDR1 MNHNY and CDR2 SVGAGI (reference sequence). With V trimmed by 8 bases and J by 0 bases, 0 bases remained unmatched. The CDR3 loop is CASGQGSNQPQHF. In nucleotides, the CDR3 is TGTGCCAGCGGACAGGGTAGCAATCAGCCCCAGCATTTT.

The chain employs TRBV4-1 and TRBJ2-7; D gene unclear. Trimming removed 1 base at V and 4 bases at J, with 11 bases between. Germline-derived CDR1 and CDR2 are MGHRA and YSYEKL. CDR3 length: 14 residues. The CDR3 loop is CASSQAPTIYEQYF. CDR3 DNA sequence: TGCGCCAGCAGCCAAGCCCCGACCATTTACGAGCAGTACTTC.

J is TRBJ2-2 and V is TRBV7-2; D is uncertain. CDR3 length: 15 amino acids. Germline CDR1 SGHTA, CDR2 FQGNSA. Between the trimmed V and J ends, which lost 3 bases and 1 base, there was a span of 9 bases. The CDR3: CASSFVQRNTGELFF. CDR3 in DNA: TGTGCCAGCAGCTTTGTCCAGAGGAACACCGGGGAGCTGTTTTTT.

V and J are TRBV19 and TRBJ1-5; 10 bases line up with TRBD1. The CDR3 runs 16 residues. The germline V gene encodes CDR1 LNHDA and CDR2 SQIVND (reference sequence). The junction had 8 bases not matched to a gene; V was cut back by 9 bases and J by 0 bases. The chain's CDR3 is CASRDRGEASNQPQHF. The DNA of the CDR3 is TGTGCCAGCCGGGACAGGGGAGAGGCTAGCAATCAGCCCCAGCATTTT.

This chain joins TRBV29-1 and TRBJ1-2, with a tentative D call TRBD1 (6 bases). In germline, CDR1 is SQVTM, CDR2 ANQGSEA. V was pared by 4 bases and J by 4 bases, with 19 bases between. There are 15 residues in the CDR3. The CDR3 sequence is CSVVPATGSFYGYTF. The CDR3 DNA follows: TGCAGCGTTGTTCCAGCGACAGGATCCTTCTATGGCTACACCTTC.

The V gene is TRBV5-8, the J gene TRBJ1-1; D perhaps matches TRBD1 (6 bases). The CDR3 sequence is 15 residues long. Between the trimmed V and J ends, which lost 3 bases and 1 base, there was a span of 13 bases. CDR1 SGHTS and CDR2 YDEGEE come from the germline V gene. Written as DNA, the CDR3 is TGTGCCAGCAGCTCTGGACAGCGCAGGAACACTGAAGCTTTCTTT. Translating it yields CASSSGQRRNTEAFF.

The rearrangement joins TRBV18 to TRBJ2-7, with 14 bases lining up with TRBD2. CDR3 length: 20 residues. The germline V gene has CDR1 KGHSH and CDR2 LQKENI. The trim removed 1 base at V and 2 bases at J, leaving 13 bases unmatched. CDR3 residues: CASSPRGLAGVFHRPYEQYF. The DNA for the CDR3 is TGTGCCAGCTCACCACGGGGACTAGCGGGAGTCTTTCATCGGCCCTACGAGCAGTACTTC.

DNA of the CDR3: TGTGCCAGCAGCCCAGGCCCGGGCTATGGCTACACCTTC. Its translation: CASSPGPGYGYTF. J is TRBJ1-2 and V is TRBV7-2, with D uncertain. This CDR3 is built from 13 residues. V lost 5 bases and J 4 bases, leaving 11 bases between the germline ends. Germline assignment: CDR1 SGHTA and CDR2 FQGNSA.

V usage is TRBV6-1 and J usage is TRBJ1-3, with TRBD1 matching over 7 bases. This CDR3 spans 17 amino acids. In germline, CDR1 is MNHNS, CDR2 SASEGT. Trimming took 1 base from V and 4 from J; bases not matched to a gene: 10. CDR3 sequence: CASSEVGRGRGGNTIYF. The CDR3 DNA follows: TGTGCCAGCAGTGAAGTGGGGAGGGGGCGAGGAGGAAACACCATATATTTT.

The rearrangement uses TRBV2 and TRBJ2-5; 7 positions match TRBD1. The CDR3 has 15 residues. The trim removed 6 bases at V and 3 bases at J, leaving 10 bases unmatched. Looked up from germline, CDR1 is SNHLY and CDR2 is FYNNEI. The CDR3 region is CASRRGRQVKETQYF. The CDR3 bases are TGTGCCAGCAGGAGGGGGCGGCAGGTTAAAGAGACCCAGTACTTC.